The clone carrying this T cell receptor (beta chain) was seen only a few times. Germline V gene lookup returns CDR1 SEHNR and CDR2 FQNEAQ (reference sequence). The CDR3 length is 15 residues. Losses at the gene ends were 3 bases for V and 4 bases for J; bases not matched to a gene: 3. This entry belongs to a study of blood T cell repertoires in COVID-19. TCRdb keeps only in-frame clones here, not all; method: immunoSEQ multiplex PCR. In the table there are some 190,000 clones, 80% of which are singletons. The sequence was collected from a man aged 60-69 years who had been exposed to COVID-19. The specimen was PBMCs or T cells enriched from blood (not recorded which). The rearrangement links TRBV7-9 to TRBJ2-3; 11 nucleotides match TRBD2. CDR3 coding DNA: TGTGCCAGCAGCTTTAGCGGGAGGGTGGCAGATACGCAGTATTTT. Translation gives CASSFSGRVADTQYF.